This passage covers 9 T cell receptor beta chains from one sample sequenced in a study of Ad26.COV2.S vaccination and SARS-CoV-2 variants. Method: immunoSEQ multiplex PCR; TCRdb's copy keeps in-frame clones and lacks some. The table shows around 420,000 clones, with roughly 90% occurring only once. As for treatment: roughly 18 received Ad26.COV2.S at low or high dose, single or two shots; several received placebo; per-sample allocation not given. Sampling was done on day 63 after the first vaccine or placebo injection. Sample: peripheral blood, taken in a trial of Ad26.COV2.S vaccine versus placebo. These receptors were taken from a person between 18 and 60 years old who received the Ad26.COV2.S COVID-19 vaccine or a placebo.

As DNA, the CDR3 is TGTGCCAGTAGTATAGGATTGGGACTACCTCAGGAAAACATTCAGTACTTC. As protein: CASSIGLGLPQENIQYF. The chain carries TRBV19 and TRBJ2-4; 7 nucleotides line up with TRBD2. CDR1 LNHDA and CDR2 SQIVND come from the germline V gene (reference sequence). J lost 5 bases, V lost 1 base, and 11 bases had no gene match. There are 17 residues in the CDR3.

The J gene is TRBJ2-1, the V gene TRBV6-1; D is uncertain. The CDR3 totals 14 residues. Germline V gene sequence: CDR1 MNHNS, CDR2 SASEGT. The V end lost 3 bases, the J end lost 1 base, and 7 bases lay between the germline ends. The CDR3 DNA is TGTGCCAGCAGTGATTGGCTATCCTACAATGAGCAGTTCTTC. Protein product: CASSDWLSYNEQFF.

V gene TRBV7-3 combines with J gene TRBJ1-1, with TRBD1 matching over 7 bases. Germline V gives CDR1 SGHTA, CDR2 FQGTGA. This CDR3 comprises 14 residues. Losses at the gene ends were 4 bases for V and 6 bases for J; bases not matched to a gene: 8. Here the CDR3 reads CASSSKTGSPEAFF. Here the CDR3 DNA reads TGTGCCAGCAGCTCAAAGACAGGGAGTCCTGAAGCTTTCTTT.

This sequence joins TRBV2 and TRBJ2-7; 9 nucleotides line up with TRBD2. Germline CDR1 SNHLY, CDR2 FYNNEI. The V and J ends lost 7 bases and 1 base, in that order; junction bases with no gene match: 5. This CDR3 contains 14 residues. Here the CDR3 DNA reads TGTGCCAGCACTCAGACTAGCGGATCCTACGAGCAGTACTTC. Translated: CASTQTSGSYEQYF.

The CDR3 region has the DNA TGTGCCAGCAGCTTCCTCCGCGGGGGGGCCCGGAAAGATACGCAGTATTTT. Amino acid sequence: CASSFLRGGARKDTQYF. V is TRBV7-2 and J is TRBJ2-3; TRBD2 matches at 9 bases. V dropped 3 bases and J dropped 5; count of bases not matched to a gene: 12. Germline loops: CDR1 SGHTA, CDR2 FQGNSA. This CDR3 spans 17 amino acids. The full variable domain, rest sourced from reference TRBV7-2 and TRBJ2-3, is GAGVSQSPSNKVTEKGKDVELRCDPISGHTALYWYRQSLGQGLEFLIYFQGNSAPDKSGLPSDRFSAERTGGSVSTLTIQRTQQEDSAVYLCASSFLRGGARKDTQYFGPGTRLTVL.

The chain combines TRBV27 with TRBJ2-1, with D possibly being TRBD2 (5 bases). This CDR3 spans 15 amino acids. Trimming left V 3 bases short and J 10 bases short, with 19 bases between. CDR1 is MNHEY and CDR2 is SMNVEV in the germline V gene (reference sequence). CDR3 sequence: CASSFGPTGLLEQFF. CDR3 bases: TGTGCCAGCAGTTTTGGGCCGACGGGGTTATTGGAGCAGTTCTTC.

This sequence joins TRBV24-1 and TRBJ2-3, with 8 bases fitting TRBD2. V shed 4 bases and J 8 bases; nucleotides not matched to a gene: 10. In germline, CDR1 is KGHDR, CDR2 SFDVKD. The CDR3 spans 15 residues. The chain's CDR3 is CATSETGTRAGTQYF. The DNA for the CDR3 is TGTGCCACCAGTGAAACCGGGACTAGGGCCGGTACGCAGTATTTT.

This sequence joins TRBV29-1 and TRBJ2-5, with a tentative D call TRBD1 (7 bases). The V gene lost 7 bases and the J gene lost 12 bases, with 18 bases spanning the gap. Germline-derived CDR1 and CDR2 are SQVTM and ANQGSEA. CDR3 size: 11 residues. This CDR3 is CSAEGGGNEYF. The CDR3 region has the DNA TGCAGCGCGGAAGGAGGGGGCAACGAGTACTTC.

This chain connects TRBV7-9 to TRBJ1-1; TRBD1 aligns across 9 bases. Germline CDR1 reads SEHNR; CDR2 reads FQNEAQ (reference sequence). The CDR3 is 13 residues long. V shed 6 bases and J 3 bases; nucleotides not matched to a gene: 2. CDR3 sequence (DNA): TGTGCCAGCAGACGGACAGGGGACACTGAAGCTTTCTTT. Translating it yields CASRRTGDTEAFF. Full variable domain (outside the CDR3, taken from reference TRBV7-9 and TRBJ1-1): DTGVSQNPRHKITKRGQNVTFRCDPISEHNRLYWYRQTLGQGPEFLTYFQNEAQLEKSRLLSDRFSAERPKGSFSTLEIQRTEQGDSAMYLCASRRTGDTEAFFGQGTRLTVV.